Below are 28 T cell receptor beta chains sequenced from a single sample in a study of blood T cell repertoires in COVID-19. Method: immunoSEQ multiplex PCR; TCRdb's copy keeps in-frame clones and lacks some. The profile shows some 500,000 clones, 85% to 90% of them singletons. Sequenced sample: peripheral blood. These receptors were obtained from a woman between 50 and 59 years old with COVID-19, enrolled during active disease.

V usage is TRBV5-1 and J usage is TRBJ2-7; 7 bases agree with TRBD2. The trim removed 0 bases at V and 0 bases at J, leaving 6 bases unmatched. Germline CDR1 and CDR2: SGHRS and YFSETQ. The CDR3 has 16 residues. Here the CDR3 reads CASSLEAGAISYEQYF. The DNA for the CDR3 is TGCGCCAGCAGCTTGGAGGCGGGAGCCATCTCCTACGAGCAGTACTTC.

This chain links TRBV30 with TRBJ2-5; 7 bases are a match to TRBD2. Germline lookup yields CDR1 GTSNPN and CDR2 SVGIG (reference sequence). This CDR3 is 13 amino acids long. V shed 5 bases and J 7 bases; nucleotides not matched to a gene: 10. DNA for the CDR3: TGTGCCTGGGTTCCAGTGCAGCGGGGGACCCAGTACTTC. Its protein is CAWVPVQRGTQYF.

CDR3 DNA sequence: TGTGCCTGGAGTCTAGACAGGGACACTGAAGCTTTCTTT. It encodes CAWSLDRDTEAFF. The chain recombines TRBV30 with TRBJ1-1, with 7 bases that match TRBD1. V shed 2 bases and J 3 bases; nucleotides not matched to a gene: 3. This CDR3 is built from 13 residues. Germline assignment: CDR1 GTSNPN and CDR2 SVGIG (reference sequence).

This clone was seen a few times. V usage is TRBV30 and J usage is TRBJ1-3, with TRBD1 matching over 8 bases. The CDR3 extends over 15 amino acids. Germline-derived CDR1 and CDR2 are GTSNPN and SVGIG (reference sequence). The trim removed 5 bases at V and 0 bases at J, leaving 6 bases unmatched. The CDR3 region is CAWSKGQASGNTIYF. In DNA form, the CDR3 reads TGTGCCTGGTCAAAGGGACAGGCCTCTGGAAACACCATATATTTT. The full variable domain, its missing parts supplied by reference TRBV30 and TRBJ1-3, is SQTIHQWPATLVQPVGSPLSLECTVEGTSNPNLYWYRQAAGRGLQLLFYSVGIGQISSEVPQNLSASRPQDRQFILSSKKLLLSDSGFYLCAWSKGQASGNTIYFGEGSWLTVV.

This chain connects TRBV13 to TRBJ1-3; D remains unclear. CDR3 length: 16 amino acids. V was shortened by 3 bases and J by 0 bases, with 12 bases between the two germline ends. Germline CDR1 is PRHDT and CDR2 is FYEKMQ (reference sequence). The CDR3, as DNA: TGTGCCAGCAGCTTGCTCCGGGGTCCCTCTGGAAACACCATATATTTT. Translation gives CASSLLRGPSGNTIYF.

The chain combines TRBV12-5 with TRBJ1-1, with 7 positions matching TRBD1. This CDR3 spans 14 amino acids. The germline gives CDR1 LGHNT, CDR2 FRNRAP. After removal of 3 bases from V and 6 bases from J, the junction contained 7 bases not matched to a gene. The CDR3 DNA follows: TGTGCTAGTGGTTTAAGTCAGGGGGAGGCTGAAGCTTTCTTT. It specifies CASGLSQGEAEAFF.

This clone was picked up one time. The V gene is TRBV24-1, the J gene TRBJ2-1; 10 bases map to TRBD2. CDR1 KGHDR and CDR2 SFDVKD come from the germline V gene. The CDR3 runs to 18 residues. The ends lost 9 bases at V and 7 bases at J; junction bases unmatched: 20. The CDR3 sequence is CATSYRRVTSGVSNEQFF. For the CDR3, the DNA is TGTGCCACCTCTTATAGGCGCGTCACTAGCGGGGTGTCAAATGAGCAGTTCTTC.

V usage is TRBV12-3 or TRBV12-4 and J usage is TRBJ2-5, with 7 bases matching TRBD1. This CDR3 contains 13 residues. The V and J ends lost 3 bases and 5 bases, in that order; junction bases with no gene match: 3. DNA for the CDR3: TGTGCCAGCAGTTTTTTACAGGGGGAGACCCAGTACTTC. This gives the protein CASSFLQGETQYF.

The chain uses TRBV2 and TRBJ1-6; TRBD1 matches 7 bases. Germline CDR1 SNHLY, CDR2 FYNNEI. This CDR3 has 13 residues. Trimming cost V 10 bases and J 9 bases; bases outside gene matches: 9. In DNA form, the CDR3 reads TGTGCCACCAGACAGGGCCCCTCTTCACCCCTCCACTTT. Its translation: CATRQGPSSPLHF.

The CDR3 region is CSVNSPGDTEAFF. The CDR3 bases are TGCAGCGTTAATAGTCCGGGGGACACTGAAGCTTTCTTT. This rearrangement joins TRBV29-1 to TRBJ1-1; perhaps TRBD1 as D (5 bases). V was shortened by 5 bases and J by 3 bases, with 13 bases between the two germline ends. The germline V gene encodes CDR1 SQVTM and CDR2 ANQGSEA. The CDR3 is 13 residues long.

The chain recombines TRBV7-9 with TRBJ2-7; no definite D call. Trimming took 5 bases from V and 3 from J, leaving 8 bases between them. Germline assignment: CDR1 SEHNR and CDR2 FQNEAQ (reference sequence). The length of the CDR3 is 12 residues. This CDR3 reads CASSTAYYEQYF. DNA for the CDR3: TGTGCCAGCAGCACAGCCTACTACGAGCAGTACTTC.

This chain joins TRBV4-2 and TRBJ1-2, with 10 bases matching TRBD1. This CDR3 comprises 15 residues. CDR1 and CDR2 (germline): LGHNA, YNFKEQ. V gave up 1 base and J gave up 4 bases; unmatched junction bases: 3. Here the CDR3 DNA reads TGTGCCAGCAGCCAAGTGGGACAGGGGATCTATGGCTACACCTTC. This sequence encodes CASSQVGQGIYGYTF.

The genes are TRBV28 and TRBJ1-1, with TRBD1 matching over 8 bases. Germline values: CDR1 MDHEN, CDR2 SYDVKM. The length of the CDR3 is 14 residues. Trimming removed 8 bases from V and 2 bases from J; junction bases left unmatched: 7. The CDR3 DNA reads TGTGCCAGCCTCCGGGACAGGAAAAACACTGAAGCTTTCTTT. Translation: CASLRDRKNTEAFF.

The chain joins TRBV11-2 to TRBJ1-1, with D hard to call. This CDR3 region has 14 residues. Trimming removed 3 bases from V and 1 base from J, with 9 bases in between. Germline assignment: CDR1 SGHAT and CDR2 FQNNGV. The DNA of the CDR3 is TGTGCCAGCAGCTTTGAGAGGTGGAACACTGAAGCTTTCTTT. Translating gives CASSFERWNTEAFF.

V usage is TRBV2 and J usage is TRBJ1-1; D ambiguous. The CDR3 loop spans 13 amino acids. V gave up 7 bases and J gave up 1 base, with 10 bases separating them. Germline V gives CDR1 SNHLY, CDR2 FYNNEI. CDR3 loop: CASIFEENTEAFF. The CDR3 DNA is TGTGCCAGCATATTCGAGGAGAACACTGAAGCTTTCTTT.

This chain uses TRBV15 with TRBJ1-2; TRBD1 is a possible D gene (5 bases). Germline lookup yields CDR1 LNHNV and CDR2 YYDKDF (reference sequence). This CDR3 has 15 residues. V was pared by 0 bases and J by 5 bases, with 13 bases between. The CDR3 nucleotides are TGTGCCACCAGCAGAGATCTAGCGGGGGGGTATGGCTACACCTTC. Translating gives CATSRDLAGGYGYTF.

The rearrangement uses TRBV19 and TRBJ2-3; 13 bases line up with TRBD2. After removal of 3 bases from V and 4 bases from J, the junction contained 7 bases not matched to a gene. The CDR3 runs 17 residues. Germline CDR1 and CDR2: LNHDA and SQIVND (reference sequence). The CDR3 is CASSIGGLAGIADTQYF. The CDR3 DNA follows: TGTGCCAGTAGTATTGGGGGACTAGCGGGGATTGCAGATACGCAGTATTTT.

The chain carries TRBV30 and TRBJ1-2; D is uncertain. V was cut by 3 bases and J by 4 bases, with 9 bases left in between. This CDR3 is built from 12 residues. CDR1 is GTSNPN, CDR2 SVGIG, per germline (reference sequence). The CDR3 spells CAWSEQSYGYTF. CDR3 DNA: TGTGCCTGGAGCGAACAGAGCTATGGCTACACCTTC. The full variable domain, its missing parts supplied by reference TRBV30 and TRBJ1-2, is SQTIHQWPATLVQPVGSPLSLECTVEGTSNPNLYWYRQAAGRGLQLLFYSVGIGQISSEVPQNLSASRPQDRQFILSSKKLLLSDSGFYLCAWSEQSYGYTFGSGTRLTVV.

The J gene is TRBJ2-3, the V gene TRBV2; D possibly corresponds to TRBD1 (6 bases). CDR3 length equals 14 residues. Germline-derived CDR1 and CDR2 are SNHLY and FYNNEI. Trimming removed 6 bases from V and 3 bases from J, with 13 bases in between. The CDR3 loop reads CASSEQGRTDTQYF. The CDR3 bases are TGTGCCAGCAGCGAACAGGGTAGGACAGATACGCAGTATTTT.

This clone showed up just once. The genes are TRBV2 and TRBJ1-5; the match to TRBD1 covers 9 bases. This CDR3 region has 15 residues. The germline CDR1 and CDR2 sequences are SNHLY and FYNNEI. V trimming: 6 bases; J trimming: 7 bases; junction bases outside the gene matches: 10. The CDR3 is CASREDRGRDQPQHF. Written as DNA, the CDR3 is TGTGCCAGCAGAGAGGACAGGGGACGGGACCAGCCCCAGCATTTT. Based on the CDR3 plus reference TRBV2 and TRBJ1-5, the full variable domain is EPEVTQTPSHQVTQMGQEVILRCVPISNHLYFYWYRQILGQKVEFLVSFYNNEISEKSEIFDDQFSVERPDGSNFTLKIRSTKLEDSAMYFCASREDRGRDQPQHFGDGTRLSIL.

This chain connects TRBV11-1 to TRBJ1-1; 9 nucleotides line up with TRBD1. This CDR3 is built from 15 residues. Germline values: CDR1 SGHAT, CDR2 FQDESV (reference sequence). V shed 3 bases and J 3 bases; nucleotides not matched to a gene: 5. CDR3 DNA: TGTGCCAGCAGCTTGGGCCGGACAGGGGACACTGAAGCTTTCTTT. Translated, it gives CASSLGRTGDTEAFF.

V gene TRBV27 combines with J gene TRBJ1-2; 8 bases map to TRBD1. This CDR3 is built from 12 residues. The germline V gene encodes CDR1 MNHEY and CDR2 SMNVEV (reference sequence). V dropped 7 bases and J dropped 8; count of bases not matched to a gene: 6. CDR3 amino acids: CASMGTGGGYTF. The CDR3 DNA reads as TGTGCCAGCATGGGAACAGGGGGAGGCTACACCTTC.

This chain joins TRBV2 and TRBJ2-7, with D tentatively TRBD2 (6 bases). There are 13 residues in the CDR3. V lost 5 bases to trimming and J lost 2 bases, with 10 bases between them. Germline lookup yields CDR1 SNHLY and CDR2 FYNNEI. CDR3 region: CASSSGLTYEQYF. The CDR3 DNA reads TGTGCCAGCAGTAGCGGGCTCACCTACGAGCAGTACTTC.

The chain has TRBV28 and TRBJ1-2; D not resolved. The CDR3 is 11 amino acids. V shed 3 bases and J shed 8 bases, with 7 bases lying between them. CDR1 is MDHEN, CDR2 SYDVKM, per germline. CDR3 in amino acids: CASSLAGGYTF. CDR3 bases: TGTGCCAGCAGTTTGGCTGGCGGCTACACCTTC.

The genes are TRBV7-8 and TRBJ2-5; weak D call: TRBD2 (7 bases). This CDR3 spans 13 amino acids. V dropped 4 bases and J dropped 5 bases, with 11 bases sitting between them. Germline loops: CDR1 SGHVS, CDR2 FQNEAQ. CDR3 DNA: TGTGCCAGCAGCTGGGGGGGCGCGGAGACCCAGTACTTC. Protein sequence: CASSWGGAETQYF. The variable domain in full, completed from reference TRBV7-8 and TRBJ2-5, reads GAGVSQSPRYKVAKRGQDVALRCDPISGHVSLFWYQQALGQGPEFLTYFQNEAQLDKSGLPSDRFFAERPEGSVSTLKIQRTQQEDSAVYLCASSWGGAETQYFGPGTRLLVL.

This chain connects TRBV30 to TRBJ1-2, with D possibly TRBD1 on 6 matching bases. Germline-derived CDR1 and CDR2 are GTSNPN and SVGIG (reference sequence). The CDR3 sequence is 14 residues long. Trimming pared 1 base from V and 4 bases from J, leaving 13 bases between. CDR3 in DNA: TGTGCCTGGAGTGAGAGGACAGACTTCTATGGCTACACCTTC. Translating it yields CAWSERTDFYGYTF.

Only a few counts were recorded for this clone. The chain is built from TRBV28 and TRBJ1-2; tentatively, D is TRBD1 (6 bases). The CDR3 totals 13 residues. V gave up 3 bases and J gave up 6 bases, with 11 bases separating them. Germline values: CDR1 MDHEN, CDR2 SYDVKM. The CDR3 DNA sequence: TGTGCCAGCAGTTTGGTCAGACAGGATGGCTACACCTTC. This translates into CASSLVRQDGYTF.

This rearrangement joins TRBV30 to TRBJ1-1; TRBD1 might be the D (6 bases). Between the trimmed V and J ends, which lost 4 bases and 5 bases, there was a span of 14 bases. The germline gives CDR1 GTSNPN, CDR2 SVGIG (reference sequence). The CDR3 length is 13 residues. CDR3 in amino acids: CAWTSGAQTEAFF. In DNA, the CDR3 is TGTGCCTGGACCTCAGGGGCTCAGACTGAAGCTTTCTTT.